This T cell receptor (beta chain) was captured in a study of human T cells and chemical hapten exposure. CDR1 is SGHTA and CDR2 is FQGNSA in the germline V gene. Deletions cut 6 bases from V and 2 bases from J, with 12 bases between. CDR3 length: 14 amino acids. Time point specified: patch test 2, 6 weeks after DPC sensitization. Treatment described: therapeutic diphenylcyclopropenone sensitization with weekly scalp DPC. TCRdb independently ran MiXCR on the RACE reads; one entry per CDR3 protein. Of roughly 24,000 distinct CDR3 sequences in the sample, over 8.5% were seen once. The sequence was obtained from a man aged 25-45 years with alopecia areata. Some clones in this sample may be carry-over from other donors' samples. The source was whole blood, collected in connection with sensitization to the hapten diphenylcyclopropenone (DPC). The chain combines TRBV7-2 with TRBJ2-3; D is perhaps TRBD1 (6 bases). CDR3 bases: TGTGCCAGCAGACCACAGGGTCACACAGATACGCAGTATTTT. This gives the protein CASRPQGHTDTQYF.